This TCR beta chain was identified in a study of shared clonotypes between healthy human individuals. Study-wide findings and caveats: Relative to their counterparts shared across all four donors, non-shared clonotypes exhibited diminished generation probabilities.

With respect to this clone: The target antigen is unknown.

The ends lost 6 bases at V and 6 bases at J; junction bases unmatched: 9. Germline values: CDR1 MNHEY, CDR2 SVGAGI. The CDR3 totals 15 residues. The protocol was immunoSEQ multiplex PCR, while the TCRdb copy is restricted to in-frame clones and leaves out a portion. In the table there are about 1.5 million clones, under 99% of which are singletons. Sequences were obtained from naive CD4+ T cells sorted from blood. Subset in this sample: CD45RA+ positively selected. The receptor was derived from a man aged 25 to 40 in good health. The chain is built from TRBV6-5 and TRBJ1-5, with TRBD1 matching 9 bases. CDR3 bases: TGTGCCAGCAGGAGGGACAGGGAGTGGGGTCAGCCCCAGCATTTT. Its translation: CASRRDREWGQPQHF.